The 25 T cell receptor beta chains below come from one sample, sequenced in a study of blood T cell repertoires in COVID-19. Assay used: immunoSEQ multiplex PCR; TCRdb lists only in-frame clones, some missing. In the table there are roughly 160,000 clones, about 85% of which are singletons. The specimen sequenced was peripheral blood. Source of these receptors: a man older than 75 with COVID-19, enrolled during active disease.

The rearrangement joins TRBV21-1 to TRBJ1-1; TRBD1 was called by the table and not checked on the DNA. TRBV21-1 is an annotated pseudogene. CDR3 length equals 17 residues. The CDR3 is CASSKRRDRGANTEAFF. The CDR3 DNA is TGTGCCAGCAGCAAACGGAGGGACAGGGGCGCGAACACTGAAGCTTTCTTT.

The rearrangement links TRBV7-9 to TRBJ1-2, with D unresolved. In germline, CDR1 is SEHNR, CDR2 FQNEAQ (reference sequence). V lost 5 bases and J lost 5, with 6 bases in between. The CDR3 has 11 residues. CDR3 in amino acids: CASSPGYGYTF. CDR3 DNA: TGTGCCAGCAGCCCAGGATATGGCTACACCTTC.

This rearrangement joins TRBV7-9 to TRBJ1-5; D remains unclear. Germline V gives CDR1 SEHNR, CDR2 FQNEAQ (reference sequence). Trimming removed 0 bases from V and 2 bases from J, with 11 bases in between. The CDR3 is made up of 16 amino acids. For the CDR3, the DNA is TGTGCCAGCAGCTTAGCTGCCGGTACCGGCAATCAGCCCCAGCATTTT. Its protein product is CASSLAAGTGNQPQHF. Full variable domain (remainder filled in from reference TRBV7-9 and TRBJ1-5): DTGVSQNPRHKITKRGQNVTFRCDPISEHNRLYWYRQTLGQGPEFLTYFQNEAQLEKSRLLSDRFSAERPKGSFSTLEIQRTEQGDSAMYLCASSLAAGTGNQPQHFGDGTRLSIL.

The chain uses TRBV7-9 and TRBJ1-4; D uncertain. The CDR3 contains 15 residues. V dropped 5 bases and J dropped 0 bases, with 10 bases sitting between them. Germline V gives CDR1 SEHNR, CDR2 FQNEAQ (reference sequence). DNA of the CDR3: TGTGCCAGCAGCCCTAAGGGAGCAACTAATGAAAAACTGTTTTTT. Its translation: CASSPKGATNEKLFF.

The V call is TRBV29-1, the J call TRBJ2-1; D ambiguous. The ends were cut back, 5 bases at V and 8 bases at J, with 10 bases in the middle. The CDR3 spans 11 residues. Germline loops: CDR1 SQVTM, CDR2 ANQGSEA. CDR3 sequence (DNA): TGCAGCGTTAATGCAGTGGATGAGCAGTTCTTC. Protein sequence: CSVNAVDEQFF.

In its sample, this clone was seen once. The V call is TRBV3-1 (or the pseudogene TRBV3-2), the J call TRBJ1-1, with TRBD1 matching over 11 bases. Germline V gene lookup returns CDR1 LGHDT and CDR2 YNNKEL (reference sequence). The CDR3 length is 13 residues. With 4 bases clipped from V and 10 bases from J, the junction kept 5 bases outside the gene matches. The CDR3 loop is CASSPGQGAAAFF. Here the CDR3 DNA reads TGTGCCAGCAGCCCCGGACAGGGGGCGGCAGCTTTCTTT.

This clone showed up just once. The V and J genes are TRBV15 and TRBJ2-6; maybe TRBD1 (6 bases). V shed 5 bases and J shed 1 base, with 15 bases lying between them. The CDR3 contains 17 residues. Per germline, CDR1 LNHNV and CDR2 YYDKDF (reference sequence). The DNA for the CDR3 is TGTGCCACCAGCCCTACCAGGGGTGTGTCTGGGGCCAACGTCCTGACTTTC. Amino acids: CATSPTRGVSGANVLTF.

This clone was found once. The chain is built from TRBV28 and TRBJ2-5; possible D gene TRBD1, 6 bases. The V end lost 3 bases, the J end lost 2 bases, and 19 bases lay between the germline ends. The CDR3 length is 17 residues. Germline CDR1 is MDHEN and CDR2 is SYDVKM. The CDR3 DNA follows: TGTGCCAGCAGTTTCGACAGGATCGGTGGTATTCAAGAGACCCAGTACTTC. Translation: CASSFDRIGGIQETQYF.

The J gene is TRBJ2-7, the V gene TRBV5-1; a weak D match, TRBD1 (5 bases). Between the trimmed V and J ends, which lost 0 bases and 3 bases, there was a span of 10 bases. The CDR3 is 14 amino acids. Germline V lookup: CDR1 SGHRS, CDR2 YFSETQ. The CDR3 region has the DNA TGCGCCAGCAGCTTGGCCCAGGGTGGCTACGAGCAGTACTTC. This gives the protein CASSLAQGGYEQYF.

The V call is TRBV11-2, the J call TRBJ1-1; 9 bases match TRBD1. The CDR3 runs 16 residues. The V gene's germline CDR1 is SGHAT and CDR2 FQNNGV. V gave up 5 bases and J gave up 0 bases; unmatched junction bases: 7. CDR3 loop: CASSPGTGWMNTEAFF. The CDR3 nucleotides read TGTGCCAGCAGCCCTGGGACAGGGTGGATGAACACTGAAGCTTTCTTT.

In this sample, this clone turned up once. V usage is TRBV19 and J usage is TRBJ1-4, with D tentatively TRBD1 (5 bases). CDR3 length equals 17 residues. Trimming took 7 bases from V and 4 from J, leaving 22 bases between them. Germline CDR1 is LNHDA and CDR2 is SQIVND (reference sequence). The DNA of the CDR3 is TGTGCCAGTACCCTAAGCCCACATAGGGGAAGTAATGAAAAACTGTTTTTT. Its translation is CASTLSPHRGSNEKLFF. The whole variable domain, remainder taken from reference TRBV19 and TRBJ1-4, is DGGITQSPKYLFRKEGQNVTLSCEQNLNHDAMYWYRQDPGQGLRLIYYSQIVNDFQKGDIAEGYSVSREKKESFPLTVTSAQKNPTAFYLCASTLSPHRGSNEKLFFGSGTQLSVL.

This chain uses TRBV7-2 with TRBJ1-2; no firm D call. Trimming removed 5 bases from V and 4 bases from J, with 11 bases in between. In germline, CDR1 is SGHTA, CDR2 FQGNSA. This CDR3 spans 13 amino acids. The CDR3: CASSHPNSYGYTF. CDR3 sequence (DNA): TGTGCCAGCAGCCACCCGAACAGCTATGGCTACACCTTC.

The gene calls are TRBV6-5 and TRBJ1-6, with TRBD1 identical over 11 bases. The CDR3 totals 15 residues. V was clipped by 7 bases and J by 10 bases; unmatched bases: 9. Germline V lookup: CDR1 MNHEY, CDR2 SVGAGI. The CDR3 DNA reads TGTGCCAGCACCGCGGACAGGGGGCGCGGGTCACCCCTCCACTTT. Amino acid sequence: CASTADRGRGSPLHF.

This chain uses TRBV7-6 with TRBJ1-3, with D tentatively TRBD1 (6 bases). Trimming pared 5 bases from V and 0 bases from J, leaving 14 bases between. The CDR3 extends over 16 amino acids. Per germline, CDR1 SGHVS and CDR2 FNYEAQ. Here the CDR3 reads CASSVNPGASGNTIYF. The DNA of the CDR3 is TGTGCCAGCAGCGTAAACCCAGGGGCCTCTGGAAACACCATATATTTT.

The CDR3 region is CASSLDPGAKSYEQYF. The DNA for the CDR3 is TGCGCCAGCAGCTTGGACCCAGGGGCCAAATCCTACGAGCAGTACTTC. The gene calls are TRBV5-1 and TRBJ2-7, with D perhaps matching TRBD1 (6 bases). The germline gives CDR1 SGHRS, CDR2 YFSETQ. CDR3 length equals 16 residues. The V gene lost 0 bases and the J gene lost 1 base, with 14 bases spanning the gap.

The chain carries TRBV19 and TRBJ2-1, with 11 positions matching TRBD1. This CDR3 spans 16 amino acids. From germline, CDR1 is LNHDA and CDR2 SQIVND (reference sequence). V was pared by 5 bases and J by 2 bases, with 5 bases of the junction left unmatched. CDR3 sequence (DNA): TGTGCCAGTAGTCTCGGACAGGGGGCCCCCTACAATGAGCAGTTCTTC. Its protein product is CASSLGQGAPYNEQFF.

This chain links TRBV11-2 with TRBJ1-1; D is possibly TRBD1 (5 bases). The V gene lost 1 base and the J gene lost 5 bases, with 8 bases spanning the gap. Looked up from germline, CDR1 is SGHAT and CDR2 is FQNNGV. This CDR3 is built from 13 residues. CDR3 sequence (DNA): TGTGCCAGCAGCTTAGGGGGGGATACTGAAGCTTTCTTT. Encoded protein: CASSLGGDTEAFF.

The CDR3: CASSLDRGGTEAFF. The DNA for the CDR3 is TGCGCCAGCAGCCTCGACAGGGGAGGCACTGAAGCTTTCTTT. V is TRBV5-1 and J is TRBJ1-1; 8 nucleotides match TRBD1. The junction had 6 bases not matched to a gene; V was cut back by 4 bases and J by 4 bases. Germline V lookup: CDR1 SGHRS, CDR2 YFSETQ. There are 14 residues in the CDR3.

The chain is built from TRBV3-1 (or the pseudogene TRBV3-2) and TRBJ2-1; D may be TRBD2 (5 bases). Between the trimmed V and J ends, which lost 2 bases and 0 bases, there was a span of 8 bases. The CDR3 totals 15 residues. From germline, CDR1 is LGHDT and CDR2 YNNKEL (reference sequence). The CDR3: CASSQRGSSYNEQFF. DNA for the CDR3: TGTGCCAGCAGCCAACGAGGGAGCTCCTACAATGAGCAGTTCTTC.

The CDR3 nucleotides read TGTGCCAGCAATCGGGGTAGCACAGATACGCAGTATTTT. Its translation is CASNRGSTDTQYF. The gene calls are TRBV7-2 and TRBJ2-3; possibly TRBD2 for D (5 bases). Germline V lookup: CDR1 SGHTA, CDR2 FQGNSA. The V end was cut by 7 bases, the J end by 0 bases, with 8 bases between. The CDR3 spans 13 residues.

CDR3 in amino acids: CASSPGQIYNSPLHF. The CDR3 DNA follows: TGTGCCAGTAGCCCGGGACAGATCTATAATTCACCCCTCCACTTT. J is TRBJ1-6 and V is TRBV19; 7 bases fit TRBD1. Germline loops: CDR1 LNHDA, CDR2 SQIVND (reference sequence). J was trimmed by 3 bases and V by 6 bases; bases with no gene match: 5. The CDR3 totals 15 residues. Looking up the rest from reference TRBV19 and TRBJ1-6 gives the full variable domain: DGGITQSPKYLFRKEGQNVTLSCEQNLNHDAMYWYRQDPGQGLRLIYYSQIVNDFQKGDIAEGYSVSREKKESFPLTVTSAQKNPTAFYLCASSPGQIYNSPLHFGNGTRLTVT.

The chain employs TRBV5-1 and TRBJ2-3; 7 bases line up with TRBD1. CDR1 and CDR2 (germline): SGHRS, YFSETQ. The CDR3 length is 14 residues. Germline trimming cut 0 bases from V and 6 bases from J; bases unmatched to any gene: 4. The CDR3 nucleotides are TGCGCCAGCAGCTTGGAGGGGGCCTGGGATACGCAGTATTTT. Translating gives CASSLEGAWDTQYF. The full variable domain, with the rest looked up from reference TRBV5-1 and TRBJ2-3, is KAGVTQTPRYLIKTRGQQVTLSCSPISGHRSVSWYQQTPGQGLQFLFEYFSETQRNKGNFPGRFSGRQFSNSRSEMNVSTLELGDSALYLCASSLEGAWDTQYFGPGTRLTVL.

The rearrangement uses TRBV11-3 and TRBJ2-1, with 12 bases lining up with TRBD1. Germline V gene sequence: CDR1 SGHNT, CDR2 YENEEA. This CDR3 is 14 amino acids long. With 4 bases clipped from V and 11 bases from J, the junction kept 6 bases outside the gene matches. CDR3 bases: TGTGCCAGCAGCTCGGGACAGGGGGCAAGTAAGCAGTTCTTC. Encoded protein: CASSSGQGASKQFF.

V gene TRBV19 combines with J gene TRBJ1-5; 8 bases line up with TRBD1. V gave up 6 bases and J gave up 3 bases; unmatched junction bases: 7. The CDR3 is made up of 15 amino acids. From germline, CDR1 is LNHDA and CDR2 SQIVND (reference sequence). For the CDR3, the DNA is TGTGCCAGTAGCCCTCAGGGGGCGTCCAATCAGCCCCAGCATTTT. It encodes CASSPQGASNQPQHF.

V and J are TRBV11-3 and TRBJ1-1; TRBD1 agrees at 10 bases. The germline gives CDR1 SGHNT, CDR2 YENEEA. With V trimmed by 5 bases and J by 4 bases, 10 bases remained unmatched. The CDR3 covers 16 residues. The DNA for the CDR3 is TGTGCCAGCAGCCCCCGACAGGGGGCCTGGAGCACTGAAGCTTTCTTT. Its protein is CASSPRQGAWSTEAFF.